This TCR beta chain was sequenced during a study of CD8+CD57+ T cells in acquired aplastic anemia. Study-wide background: The mean DNA yield obtained from sorted CD4+ and CD8+ cells came to 3 to 3.5 ug. Study-level points and caveats: Patients and controls turned out to have more than 25 CD8+ CDR3 sequences in common.

This clonotype has at least ten counts. The target antigen is unknown. The use of genomic DNA as template underpinned the TCR beta VDJ and CDR3 profiling. MiXCR was run by TCRdb on the reads, yielding one entry per CDR3 protein. The table lists hundreds of thousands of distinct CDR3 sequences, roughly a third of them singletons. The length of the CDR3 is 17 residues. The V gene lost 1 base and the J gene lost 5 bases, with 21 bases spanning the gap. In germline, CDR1 is SGHVS, CDR2 FNYEAQ. Those patients picked for sequencing had displayed CD8+CD57+ cell expansion on flow cytometry. This clonotype was obtained from a human donor with aplastic anemia. Material: sorted CD4+, CD8+, or CD8+CD57+ T cells (not recorded which) from PBMCs. The chain uses TRBV7-6 and TRBJ2-7; D is uncertain. The CDR3 loop is CASSLGASSAITHEQYF. In DNA, the CDR3 is TGTGCCAGCAGCTTAGGAGCCTCTAGTGCCATTACGCACGAGCAGTACTTC.